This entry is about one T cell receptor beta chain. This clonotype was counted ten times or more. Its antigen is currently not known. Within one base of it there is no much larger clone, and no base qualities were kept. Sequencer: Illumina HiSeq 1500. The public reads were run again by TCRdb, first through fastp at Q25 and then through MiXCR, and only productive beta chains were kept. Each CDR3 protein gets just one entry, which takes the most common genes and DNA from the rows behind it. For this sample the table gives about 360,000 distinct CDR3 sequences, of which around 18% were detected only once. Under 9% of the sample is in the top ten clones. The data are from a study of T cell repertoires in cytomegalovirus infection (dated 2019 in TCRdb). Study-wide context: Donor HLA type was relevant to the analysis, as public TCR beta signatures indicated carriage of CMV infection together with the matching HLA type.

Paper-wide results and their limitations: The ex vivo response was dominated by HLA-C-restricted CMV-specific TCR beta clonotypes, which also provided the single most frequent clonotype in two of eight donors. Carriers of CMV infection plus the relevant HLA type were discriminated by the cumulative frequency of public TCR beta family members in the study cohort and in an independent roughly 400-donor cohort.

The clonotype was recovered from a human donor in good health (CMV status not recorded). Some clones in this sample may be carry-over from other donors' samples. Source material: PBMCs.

The CDR3 protein: CASRPDIAGASTDTQYF. Read as DNA, the sequence is TGTGCCAGCAGACCAGATATAGCGGGAGCCAGCACAGATACGCAGTATTTT. This chain is built from TRBV7-2 and TRBJ2-3; 9 of the junction bases match TRBD2. The germline V gene supplies CDR1 SGHTA and CDR2 FQGNSA. The CDR3 runs 17 residues from the cysteine to the phenylalanine. Only CDR3 DNA remains: 51 bases, in frame from the first base. V ends up 6 bases short and J 0 bases short, with an unmatched junction base count of 10.